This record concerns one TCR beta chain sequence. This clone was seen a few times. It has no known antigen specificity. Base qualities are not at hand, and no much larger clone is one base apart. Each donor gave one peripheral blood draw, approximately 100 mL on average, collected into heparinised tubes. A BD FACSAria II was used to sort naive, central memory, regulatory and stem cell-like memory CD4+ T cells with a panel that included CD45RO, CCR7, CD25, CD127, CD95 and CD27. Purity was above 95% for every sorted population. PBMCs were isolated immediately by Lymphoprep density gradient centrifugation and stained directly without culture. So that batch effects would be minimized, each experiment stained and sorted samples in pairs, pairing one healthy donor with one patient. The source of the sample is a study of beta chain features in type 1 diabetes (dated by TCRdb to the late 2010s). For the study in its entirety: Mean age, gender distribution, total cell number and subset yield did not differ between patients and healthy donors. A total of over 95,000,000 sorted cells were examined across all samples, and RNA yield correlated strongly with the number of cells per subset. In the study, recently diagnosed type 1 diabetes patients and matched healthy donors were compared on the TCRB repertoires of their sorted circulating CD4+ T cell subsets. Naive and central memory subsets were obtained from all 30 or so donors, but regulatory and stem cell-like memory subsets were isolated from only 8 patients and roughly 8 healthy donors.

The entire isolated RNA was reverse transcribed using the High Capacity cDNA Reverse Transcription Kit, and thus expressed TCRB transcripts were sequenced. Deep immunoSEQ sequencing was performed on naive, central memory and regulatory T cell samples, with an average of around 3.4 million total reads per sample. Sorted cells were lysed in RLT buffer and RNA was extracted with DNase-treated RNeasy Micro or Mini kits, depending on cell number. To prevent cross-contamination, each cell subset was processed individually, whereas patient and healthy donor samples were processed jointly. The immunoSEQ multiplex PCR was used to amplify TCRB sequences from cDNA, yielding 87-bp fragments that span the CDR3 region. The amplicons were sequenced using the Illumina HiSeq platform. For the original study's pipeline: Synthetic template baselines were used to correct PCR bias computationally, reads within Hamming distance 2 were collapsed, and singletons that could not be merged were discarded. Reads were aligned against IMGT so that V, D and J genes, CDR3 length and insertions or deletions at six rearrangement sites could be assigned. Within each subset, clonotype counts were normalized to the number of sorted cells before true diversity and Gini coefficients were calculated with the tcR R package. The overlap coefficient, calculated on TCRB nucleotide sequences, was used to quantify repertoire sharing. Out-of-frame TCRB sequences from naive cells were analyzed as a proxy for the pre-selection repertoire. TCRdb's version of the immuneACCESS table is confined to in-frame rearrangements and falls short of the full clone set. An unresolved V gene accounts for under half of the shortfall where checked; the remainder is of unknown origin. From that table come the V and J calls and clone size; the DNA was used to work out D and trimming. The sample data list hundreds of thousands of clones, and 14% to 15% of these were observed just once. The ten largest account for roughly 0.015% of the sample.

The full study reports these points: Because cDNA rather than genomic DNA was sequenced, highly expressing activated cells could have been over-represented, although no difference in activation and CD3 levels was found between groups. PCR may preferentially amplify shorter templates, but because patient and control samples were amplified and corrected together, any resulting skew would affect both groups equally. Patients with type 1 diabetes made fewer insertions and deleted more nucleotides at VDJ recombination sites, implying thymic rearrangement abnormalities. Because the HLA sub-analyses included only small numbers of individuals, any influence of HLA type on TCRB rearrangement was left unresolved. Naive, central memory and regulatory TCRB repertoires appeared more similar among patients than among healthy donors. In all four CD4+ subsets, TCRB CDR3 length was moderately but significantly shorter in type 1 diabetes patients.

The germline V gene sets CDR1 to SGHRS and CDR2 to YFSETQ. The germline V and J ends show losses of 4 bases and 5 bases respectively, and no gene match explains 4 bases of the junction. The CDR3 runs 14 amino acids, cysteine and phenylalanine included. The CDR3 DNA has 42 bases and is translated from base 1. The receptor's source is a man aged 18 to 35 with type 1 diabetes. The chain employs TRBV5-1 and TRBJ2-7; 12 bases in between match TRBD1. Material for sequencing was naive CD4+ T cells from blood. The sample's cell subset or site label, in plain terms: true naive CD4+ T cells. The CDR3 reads CASSPGQGANEQYF. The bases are TGCGCCAGCAGCCCGGGACAGGGGGCAAACGAGCAGTACTTC.